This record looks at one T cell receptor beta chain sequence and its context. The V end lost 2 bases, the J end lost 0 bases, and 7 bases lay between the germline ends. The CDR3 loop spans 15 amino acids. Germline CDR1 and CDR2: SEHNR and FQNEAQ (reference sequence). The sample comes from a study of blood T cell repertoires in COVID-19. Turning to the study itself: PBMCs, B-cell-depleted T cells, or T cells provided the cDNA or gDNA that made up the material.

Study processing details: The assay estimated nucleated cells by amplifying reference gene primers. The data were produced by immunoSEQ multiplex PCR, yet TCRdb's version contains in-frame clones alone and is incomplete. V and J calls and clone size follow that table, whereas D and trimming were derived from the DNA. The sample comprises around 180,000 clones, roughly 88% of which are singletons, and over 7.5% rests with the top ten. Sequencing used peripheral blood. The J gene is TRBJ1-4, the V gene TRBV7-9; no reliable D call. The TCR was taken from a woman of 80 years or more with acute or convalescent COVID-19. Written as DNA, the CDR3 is TGTGCCAGCAGCTTACTTAGTCCAACTAATGAAAAACTGTTTTTT. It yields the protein CASSLLSPTNEKLFF.